This T cell receptor (beta chain) was retrieved from a study of OX40 agonist ivuxolimab in advanced cancers. In the study overall: Participants averaged about 66 years of age (range roughly 23 to 85) and were around 85% male. Overall study findings and caveats: Normalized T-cell clonal expansion was also low in some nonresponders. Averaging showed that CD8+ T cells had more expanded clones than CD4+ did.

The method was immunoSEQ multiplex PCR; TCRdb's version includes in-frame clones alone and lacks a portion of them. The sample consists of fewer than 90,000 clones, more than 80% of them appearing once. Details on this clone: Its specificity is not known.

CDR1 SQVTM and CDR2 ANQGSEA come from the germline V gene. The CDR3 runs to 13 residues. Patients who had autoimmune disease history or got systemic immunosuppression were left out. Source: CD4+ or CD8+ T cells sorted from blood, taken in a trial of the OX40 agonist ivuxolimab. The receptor's source is an adult with an advanced solid tumor such as melanoma, head and neck, liver or kidney cancer. The chain carries TRBV29-1 and TRBJ1-1; no clear D gene. CDR3 loop: CSGVGPANTEAFF. The CDR3 nucleotides read TGCAGTGGTGTCGGACCCGCGAACACTGAAGCTTTCTTT.